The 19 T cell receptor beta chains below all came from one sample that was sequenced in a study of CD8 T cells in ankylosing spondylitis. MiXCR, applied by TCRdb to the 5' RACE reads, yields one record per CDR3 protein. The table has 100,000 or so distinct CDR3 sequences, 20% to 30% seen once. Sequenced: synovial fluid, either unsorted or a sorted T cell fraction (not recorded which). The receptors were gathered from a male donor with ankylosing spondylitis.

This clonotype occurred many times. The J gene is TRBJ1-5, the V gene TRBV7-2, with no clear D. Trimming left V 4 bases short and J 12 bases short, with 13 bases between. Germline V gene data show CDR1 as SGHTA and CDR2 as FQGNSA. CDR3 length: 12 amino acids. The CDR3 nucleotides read TGTGCCAGCAGCTCATTCCGTGACTACCAGCATTTT. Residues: CASSSFRDYQHF.

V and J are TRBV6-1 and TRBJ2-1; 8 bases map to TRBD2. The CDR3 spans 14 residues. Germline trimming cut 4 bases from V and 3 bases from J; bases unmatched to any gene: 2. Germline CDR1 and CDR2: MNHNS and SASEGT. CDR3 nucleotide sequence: TGTGCCAGCAGTGGAGCGGGAGTCTACAATGAGCAGTTCTTC. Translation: CASSGAGVYNEQFF.

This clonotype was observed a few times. CDR3 DNA sequence: TGCAGTTCCCCCAAAACAGGTTCCGAAGCTTTCTTT. Protein product: CSSPKTGSEAFF. J is TRBJ1-1 and V is TRBV20-1, with D possibly TRBD1 on 5 matching bases. CDR3 length equals 12 residues. V lost 8 bases and J lost 8, with 18 bases in between. Germline V gives CDR1 DFQATT, CDR2 SNEGSKA (reference sequence).

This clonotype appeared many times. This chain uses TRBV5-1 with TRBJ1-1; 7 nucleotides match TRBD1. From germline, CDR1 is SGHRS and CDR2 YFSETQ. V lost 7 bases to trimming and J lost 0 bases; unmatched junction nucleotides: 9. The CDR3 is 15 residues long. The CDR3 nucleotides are TGCGCCAGCGCTAGGGACAGTGGGATGAACACTGAAGCTTTCTTT. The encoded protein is CASARDSGMNTEAFF.

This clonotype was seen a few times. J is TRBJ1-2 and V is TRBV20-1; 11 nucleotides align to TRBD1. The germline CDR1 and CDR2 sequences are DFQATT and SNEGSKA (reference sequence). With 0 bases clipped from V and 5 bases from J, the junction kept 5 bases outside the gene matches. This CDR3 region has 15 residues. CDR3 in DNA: TGCAGTGCTAGAGACCGGACAGGGGGCGCGTATGGCTACACCTTC. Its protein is CSARDRTGGAYGYTF.

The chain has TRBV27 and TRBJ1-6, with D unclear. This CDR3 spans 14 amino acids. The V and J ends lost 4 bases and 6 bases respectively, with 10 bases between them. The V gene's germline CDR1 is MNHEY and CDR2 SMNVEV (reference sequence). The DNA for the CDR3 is TGTGCCAGCAGTTCGGGTCGGTTTAATTCACCCCTCCACTTT. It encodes CASSSGRFNSPLHF.

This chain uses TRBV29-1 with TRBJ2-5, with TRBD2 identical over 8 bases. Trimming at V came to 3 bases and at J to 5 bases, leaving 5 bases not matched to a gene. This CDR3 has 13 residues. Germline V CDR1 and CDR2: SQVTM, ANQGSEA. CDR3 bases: TGCAGCGTTGACGGGGGGGTCCGGGAGACCCAGTACTTC. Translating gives CSVDGGVRETQYF.

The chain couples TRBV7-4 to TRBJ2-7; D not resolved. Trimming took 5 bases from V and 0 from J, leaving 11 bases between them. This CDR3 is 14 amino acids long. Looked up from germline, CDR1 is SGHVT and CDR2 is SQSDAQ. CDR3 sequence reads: CASSPANSSYEQYF. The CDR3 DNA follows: TGTGCCAGCAGCCCCGCTAACAGCTCCTACGAGCAGTACTTC.

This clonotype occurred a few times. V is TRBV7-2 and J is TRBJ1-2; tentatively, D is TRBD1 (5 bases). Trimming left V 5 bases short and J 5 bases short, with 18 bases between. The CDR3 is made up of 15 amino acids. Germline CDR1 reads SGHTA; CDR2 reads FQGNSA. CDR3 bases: TGTGCCAGCAGCGCCCCGGGTCGGGGGATGTATGGCTACACCTTC. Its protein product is CASSAPGRGMYGYTF.

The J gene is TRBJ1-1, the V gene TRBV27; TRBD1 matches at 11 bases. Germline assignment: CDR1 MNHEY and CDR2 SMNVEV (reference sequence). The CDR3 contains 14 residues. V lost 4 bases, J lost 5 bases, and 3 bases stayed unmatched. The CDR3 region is CASSWTGGMTEAFF. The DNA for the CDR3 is TGTGCCAGCAGTTGGACAGGGGGCATGACTGAAGCTTTCTTT.

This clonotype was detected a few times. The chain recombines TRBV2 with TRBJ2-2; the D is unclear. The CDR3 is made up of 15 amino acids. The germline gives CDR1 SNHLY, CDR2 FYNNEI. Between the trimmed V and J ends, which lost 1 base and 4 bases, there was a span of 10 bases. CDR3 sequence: CASSEGLAGTGELFF. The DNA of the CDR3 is TGTGCCAGCAGTGAAGGATTGGCAGGCACCGGGGAGCTGTTTTTT. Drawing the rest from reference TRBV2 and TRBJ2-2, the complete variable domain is EPEVTQTPSHQVTQMGQEVILRCVPISNHLYFYWYRQILGQKVEFLVSFYNNEISEKSEIFDDQFSVERPDGSNFTLKIRSTKLEDSAMYFCASSEGLAGTGELFFGEGSRLTVL.

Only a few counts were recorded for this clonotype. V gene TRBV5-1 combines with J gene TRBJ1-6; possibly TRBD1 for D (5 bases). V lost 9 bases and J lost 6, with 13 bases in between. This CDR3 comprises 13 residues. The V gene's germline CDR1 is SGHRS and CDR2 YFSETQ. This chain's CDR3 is CATCTGPNSPLHF. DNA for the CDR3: TGCGCCACCTGCACGGGGCCTAATTCACCCCTCCACTTT.

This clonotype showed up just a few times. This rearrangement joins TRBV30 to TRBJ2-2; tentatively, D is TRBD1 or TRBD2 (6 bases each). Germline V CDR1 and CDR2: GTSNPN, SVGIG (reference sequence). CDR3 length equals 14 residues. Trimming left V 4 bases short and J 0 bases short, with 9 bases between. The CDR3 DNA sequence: TGTGCCTGGAACCGGGGGCCGAACACCGGGGAGCTGTTTTTT. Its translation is CAWNRGPNTGELFF. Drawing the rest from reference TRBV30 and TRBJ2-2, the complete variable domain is SQTIHQWPATLVQPVGSPLSLECTVEGTSNPNLYWYRQAAGRGLQLLFYSVGIGQISSEVPQNLSASRPQDRQFILSSKKLLLSDSGFYLCAWNRGPNTGELFFGEGSRLTVL.

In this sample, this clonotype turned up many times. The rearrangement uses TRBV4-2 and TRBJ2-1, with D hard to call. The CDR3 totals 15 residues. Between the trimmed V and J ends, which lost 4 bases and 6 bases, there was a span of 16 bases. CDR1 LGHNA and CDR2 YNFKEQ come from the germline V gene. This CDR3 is CASSPSMASANEQFF. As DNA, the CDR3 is TGTGCCAGCAGCCCAAGTATGGCCTCCGCCAATGAGCAGTTCTTC.

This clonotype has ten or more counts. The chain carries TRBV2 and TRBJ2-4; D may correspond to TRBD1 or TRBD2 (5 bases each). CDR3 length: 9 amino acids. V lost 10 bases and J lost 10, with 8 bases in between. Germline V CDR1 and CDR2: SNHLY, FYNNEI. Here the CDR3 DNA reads TGTGCCACCGGGACGATTCAGTACTTC. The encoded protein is CATGTIQYF.

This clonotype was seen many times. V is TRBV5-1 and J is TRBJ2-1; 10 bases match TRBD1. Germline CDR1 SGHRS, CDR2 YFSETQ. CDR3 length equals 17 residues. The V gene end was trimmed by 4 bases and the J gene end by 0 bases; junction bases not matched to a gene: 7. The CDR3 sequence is CASSPGQGMISYNEQFF. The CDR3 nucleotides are TGCGCCAGCAGCCCGGGACAGGGGATGATCTCCTACAATGAGCAGTTCTTC. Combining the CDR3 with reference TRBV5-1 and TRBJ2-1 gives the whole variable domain KAGVTQTPRYLIKTRGQQVTLSCSPISGHRSVSWYQQTPGQGLQFLFEYFSETQRNKGNFPGRFSGRQFSNSRSEMNVSTLELGDSALYLCASSPGQGMISYNEQFFGPGTRLTVL.

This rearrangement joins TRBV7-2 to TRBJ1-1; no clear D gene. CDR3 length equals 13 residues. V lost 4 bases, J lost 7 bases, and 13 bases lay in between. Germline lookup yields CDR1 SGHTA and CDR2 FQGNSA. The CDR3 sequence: CASSSKDGVEAFF. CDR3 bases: TGTGCCAGCAGCTCAAAAGACGGAGTTGAAGCTTTCTTT.

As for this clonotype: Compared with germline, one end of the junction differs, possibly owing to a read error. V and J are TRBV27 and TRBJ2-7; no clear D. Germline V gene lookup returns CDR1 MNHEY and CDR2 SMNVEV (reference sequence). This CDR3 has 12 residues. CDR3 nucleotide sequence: TGCTTTCTCCGGCCGAGCTCCTACGAGCAGTACTTC. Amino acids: CFLRPSSYEQYF.

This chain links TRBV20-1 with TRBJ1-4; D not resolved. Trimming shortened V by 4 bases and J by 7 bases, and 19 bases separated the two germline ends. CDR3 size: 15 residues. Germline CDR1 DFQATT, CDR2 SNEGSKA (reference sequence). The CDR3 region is CSATPWKEVFEKLFF. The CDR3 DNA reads TGCAGTGCTACCCCCTGGAAGGAGGTTTTTGAAAAACTGTTTTTT.